This T cell receptor beta chain was identified during a study of blood T cells in healthy people across ages. The study, taken as a whole, reports: The authors considered diversity estimates from one million T cells to be underestimates. Long-lived donors exceeded aged donors in naive CD4+ cells and diversity. Significant beta diversity loss was already apparent by age approximately 42, declining roughly linearly.

Combining a sample-barcoded 5' primer with a J-beta primer mix, a second PCR ran for roughly 7 to 11 cycles. TCRdb reanalysed the 5' RACE reads using MiXCR and keeps one entry per CDR3 protein. The sample shows some 930,000 distinct CDR3 sequences, almost 30% of them seen only once. Regarding this clonotype: Its antigen remains unknown.

V lost 0 bases and J 9 bases, leaving 18 bases between the germline ends. The CDR3 is 17 residues long. CDR1 is MGHRA and CDR2 is YSYEKL in the germline V gene. In addition, the sample was reused for a study of T cells of mothers and their children. That study adds: Six or seven children, together with their three healthy Caucasian mothers, made up the donors.

The specimen sequenced was blood. The origin of this receptor is a woman between 40 and 55 years old in good health. The rearrangement links TRBV4-1 to TRBJ1-6, with TRBD1 as a possible D gene (5 bases). CDR3 nucleotide sequence: TGCGCCAGCAGCCAAGATTTAGGATTCGGGGGGAGTTCACCCCTCCACTTT. Its protein product is CASSQDLGFGGSSPLHF.